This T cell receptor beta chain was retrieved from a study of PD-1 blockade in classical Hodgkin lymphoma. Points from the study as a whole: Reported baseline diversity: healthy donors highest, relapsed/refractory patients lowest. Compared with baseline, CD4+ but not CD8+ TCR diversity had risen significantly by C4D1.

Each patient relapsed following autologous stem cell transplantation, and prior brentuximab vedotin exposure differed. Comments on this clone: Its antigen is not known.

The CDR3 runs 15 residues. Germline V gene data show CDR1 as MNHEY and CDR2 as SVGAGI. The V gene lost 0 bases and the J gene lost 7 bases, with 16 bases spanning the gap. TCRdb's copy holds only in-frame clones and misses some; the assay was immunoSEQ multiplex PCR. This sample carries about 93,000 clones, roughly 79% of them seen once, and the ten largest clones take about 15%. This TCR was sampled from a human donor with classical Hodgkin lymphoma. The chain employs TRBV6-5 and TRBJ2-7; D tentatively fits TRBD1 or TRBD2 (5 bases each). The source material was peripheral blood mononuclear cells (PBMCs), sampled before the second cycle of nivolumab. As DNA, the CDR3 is TGTGCCAGCAGTTACTCTGGACTGGGGGTGAGGGAGCAGTACTTC. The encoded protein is CASSYSGLGVREQYF.